Listed below are T cell receptor beta chains from one sample, sequenced in a study of blood T cell repertoires in COVID-19. The protocol was immunoSEQ multiplex PCR, while the TCRdb copy is restricted to in-frame clones and leaves out a portion. The sample yields hundreds of thousands of clones, roughly nine tenths seen once. Sequences were obtained from PBMCs or T cells enriched from blood (not recorded which). These receptors originate from a man aged 30 to 45 who had recovered from COVID-19. Both conserved end residues are part of each CDR3. The D gene is left open where the match is weak. Some rows mark clone size as missing; the rest say once, few, many or name a class of expanded clone.

NA	TRBV19	TRBJ2-7	NA	CASSIDTDSQYF	TGTGCCAGTAGTATAGACACGGACAGCCAGTACTTC
NA	TRBV4-1	TRBJ1-2	NA	CASSQDSGGYTF	TGCGCCAGCAGCCAAGACAGCGGTGGCTACACCTTC
NA	TRBV7-2	TRBJ1-2	NA	CASSKNFYGYTF	TGTGCCAGCTCTAAGAACTTCTATGGCTACACCTTC
NA	TRBV7-9	TRBJ2-7	TRBD1	CASSWTGGAGYEQYF	TGTGCCAGCAGCTGGACAGGGGGCGCAGGCTACGAGCAGTACTTC
NA	TRBV3-1/TRBV3-2	TRBJ1-4	TRBD1	CASSRGDSNEKLFF	TGTGCCAGCAGCCGGGGGGACAGTAATGAAAAACTGTTTTTT
NA	TRBV5-1	TRBJ1-5	NA	CASSKTGDGNQPQHF	TGCGCCAGCAGCAAGACAGGCGACGGCAATCAGCCCCAGCATTTT
NA	TRBV7-9	TRBJ1-1	TRBD1	CASSLGGTGVGTEAFF	TGTGCCAGCAGCTTAGGGGGGACAGGGGTTGGCACTGAAGCTTTCTTT
NA	TRBV9	TRBJ2-7	TRBD2	CASSVGVLAGVSYEQYF	TGTGCCAGCAGCGTAGGGGTGCTAGCGGGAGTTTCCTACGAGCAGTACTTC
once	TRBV28	TRBJ1-1	NA	CASSFRGGTEAFF	TGTGCCAGCAGTTTCCGAGGAGGTACTGAAGCTTTCTTT
NA	TRBV10-2	TRBJ1-3	TRBD1	CASSEAGGRNTIYF	TGCGCCAGCAGTGAAGCAGGGGGCAGAAACACCATATATTTT
once	TRBV4-2	TRBJ1-1	TRBD1	CASSQDRIFTEAFF	TGTGCCAGCAGCCAGGACAGGATTTTTACTGAAGCTTTCTTT
NA	TRBV6-6	TRBJ1-1	TRBD1	CASRYRGRTEAFF	TGTGCCAGCAGGTACAGGGGGCGGACTGAAGCTTTCTTT
NA	TRBV19	TRBJ1-4	NA	CASQRGLNEKLFF	TGTGCCAGCCAGAGGGGACTTAATGAAAAACTGTTTTTT
NA	TRBV27	TRBJ1-6	TRBD1	CASSLSKGATLNSPLHF	TGTGCCAGCAGTTTATCGAAGGGGGCGACTCTGAATTCACCCCTCCACTTT
NA	TRBV2	TRBJ1-5	NA	CASSGQGGWPQHF	TGTGCCAGCAGTGGTCAGGGCGGTTGGCCCCAGCATTTT
NA	TRBV10-3	TRBJ2-7	TRBD2	CAISLSGSYEQYF	TGTGCCATCAGCCTTAGCGGGAGCTACGAGCAGTACTTC
NA	TRBV7-7	TRBJ2-5	TRBD2	CASSLGLAGGETQYF	TGTGCTAGCAGCTTAGGGCTAGCGGGAGGAGAGACCCAGTACTTC
once	TRBV7-8	TRBJ2-5	NA	CASTKTGGTWGETQYF	TGTGCCAGCACCAAAACGGGGGGCACCTGGGGCGAGACCCAGTACTTC
once	TRBV19	TRBJ2-1	NA	CASSIRGSSYNEQFF	TGTGCCAGTAGTATCCGTGGTAGCTCCTACAATGAGCAGTTCTTC
NA	TRBV4-1	TRBJ2-7	NA	CASSQDRGYEQYF	TGCGCCAGCAGCCAAGATCGGGGTTACGAGCAGTACTTC
NA	TRBV9	TRBJ2-7	NA	CASSRDPYEQYF	TGTGCCAGCAGCCGGGATCCATACGAGCAGTACTTC
NA	TRBV28	TRBJ1-2	TRBD1	CASSYAQGAAYGYTF	TGTGCCAGCAGTTATGCCCAGGGGGCTGCCTATGGCTACACCTTC
NA	TRBV20-1	TRBJ1-1	NA	CSATGNTEAFF	TGCAGTGCTACAGGAAACACTGAAGCTTTCTTT
NA	TRBV24-1	TRBJ1-2	NA	CATSDYSLNYGYTF	TGTGCCACCAGTGATTACTCACTTAACTATGGCTACACCTTC
NA	TRBV27	TRBJ1-5	NA	CASSWGGANQPQHF	TGTGCCAGCAGTTGGGGGGGAGCGAATCAGCCCCAGCATTTT
NA	TRBV10-2	TRBJ1-3	NA	CASSESTGSNTIYF	TGCGCCAGCAGTGAGTCGACGGGGTCTAACACCATATATTTT
NA	TRBV5-1	TRBJ1-1	NA	CASSWGASLAEAFF	TGCGCCAGCAGCTGGGGAGCCAGCTTAGCTGAAGCTTTCTTT
NA	TRBV7-2	TRBJ1-6	TRBD1	CASSLMGQPLHF	TGTGCCAGCAGCTTAATGGGACAGCCCCTCCACTTT
NA	TRBV18	TRBJ2-7	NA	CASSPSLGGVREQYF	TGTGCCAGCTCACCGTCGTTGGGGGGAGTGCGGGAGCAGTACTTC
NA	TRBV29-1	TRBJ2-1	TRBD2	CSGTGTRANNEQFF	TGCAGCGGAACCGGGACTAGAGCCAACAATGAGCAGTTCTTC
NA	TRBV7-2	TRBJ1-5	NA	CASSLAGLVEGRDQPQHF	TGTGCCAGCAGCTTAGCCGGTTTGGTGGAGGGTAGGGATCAGCCCCAGCATTTT
NA	TRBV24-1	TRBJ2-1	TRBD1	CATSDFRTGYNEQFF	TGTGCCACCAGTGATTTTCGGACAGGGTACAATGAGCAGTTCTTC
NA	TRBV27	TRBJ2-1	TRBD2	CASSLGLAVYNEQFF	TGTGCCAGCAGTTTGGGACTAGCGGTATACAATGAGCAGTTCTTC
NA	TRBV19	TRBJ1-4	TRBD1	CASSIRGQGNEKLFF	TGTGCCAGTAGTATAAGGGGACAGGGTAATGAAAAACTGTTTTTT
few	TRBV6-5	TRBJ2-3	TRBD1	CASSYSRDRGGDTQYF	TGTGCCAGCAGTTACTCGAGGGACAGGGGAGGAGATACGCAGTATTTT
NA	TRBV12-3/TRBV12-4	TRBJ1-2	NA	CASSFLSYGYTF	TGTGCCAGCAGTTTTCTTTCCTATGGCTACACCTTC
NA	TRBV19	TRBJ2-1	NA	CASSMGQYNEQFF	TGTGCCAGTAGTATGGGGCAGTACAATGAGCAGTTCTTC